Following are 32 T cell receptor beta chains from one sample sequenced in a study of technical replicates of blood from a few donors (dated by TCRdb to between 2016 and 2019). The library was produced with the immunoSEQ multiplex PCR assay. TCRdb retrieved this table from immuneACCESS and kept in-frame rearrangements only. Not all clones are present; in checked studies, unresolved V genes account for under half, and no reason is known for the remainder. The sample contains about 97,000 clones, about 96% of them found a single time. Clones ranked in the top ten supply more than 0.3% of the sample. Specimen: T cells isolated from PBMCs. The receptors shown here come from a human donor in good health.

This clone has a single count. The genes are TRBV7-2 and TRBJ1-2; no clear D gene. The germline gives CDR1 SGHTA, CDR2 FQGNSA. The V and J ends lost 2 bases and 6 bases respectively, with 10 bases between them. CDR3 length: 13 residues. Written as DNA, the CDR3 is TGTGCCAGCAGCTTAAGGACTCCCGATGGCTACACCTTC. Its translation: CASSLRTPDGYTF.

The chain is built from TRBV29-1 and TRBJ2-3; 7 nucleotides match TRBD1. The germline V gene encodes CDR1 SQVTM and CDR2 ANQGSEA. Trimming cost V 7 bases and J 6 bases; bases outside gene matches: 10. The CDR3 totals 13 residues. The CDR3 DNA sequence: TGCAGCGGGGATCAGACAGGGACGGATACGCAGTATTTT. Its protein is CSGDQTGTDTQYF.

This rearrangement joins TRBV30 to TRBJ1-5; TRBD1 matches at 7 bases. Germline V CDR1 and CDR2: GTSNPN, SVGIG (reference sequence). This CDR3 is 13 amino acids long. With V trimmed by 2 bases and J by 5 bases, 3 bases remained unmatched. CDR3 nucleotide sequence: TGTGCCTGGAGTCCGCAGGGGGATCAGCCCCAGCATTTT. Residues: CAWSPQGDQPQHF.

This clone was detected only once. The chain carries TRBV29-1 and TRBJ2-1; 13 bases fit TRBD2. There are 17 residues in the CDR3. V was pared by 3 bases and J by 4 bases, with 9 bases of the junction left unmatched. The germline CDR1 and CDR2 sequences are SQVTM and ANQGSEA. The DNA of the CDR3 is TGCAGCGTTGAGGAGGGGACTAGCGGGACACCATACAATGAGCAGTTCTTC. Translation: CSVEEGTSGTPYNEQFF.

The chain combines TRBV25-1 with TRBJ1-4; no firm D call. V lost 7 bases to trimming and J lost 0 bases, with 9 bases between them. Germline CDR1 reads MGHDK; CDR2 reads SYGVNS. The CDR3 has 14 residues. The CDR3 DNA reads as TGTGCCAGCATTGAGGGCTCAACTAATGAAAAACTGTTTTTT. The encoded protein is CASIEGSTNEKLFF.

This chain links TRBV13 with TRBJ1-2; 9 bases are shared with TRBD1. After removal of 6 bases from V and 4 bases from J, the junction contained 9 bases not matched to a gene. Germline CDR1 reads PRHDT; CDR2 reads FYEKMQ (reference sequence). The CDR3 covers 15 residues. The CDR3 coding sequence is TGTGCCAGCAGTTCGCCGGGACAGGGAGGCTATGGCTACACCTTC. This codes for CASSSPGQGGYGYTF.

CDR3 residues: CASSLTGPLPYGYTF. The CDR3 region has the DNA TGCGCCAGCAGCTTAACAGGTCCCTTGCCCTATGGCTACACCTTC. V gene TRBV5-1 combines with J gene TRBJ1-2; D might be TRBD1 (5 bases). V was clipped by 2 bases and J by 4 bases, with 15 bases between them. The germline V gene has CDR1 SGHRS and CDR2 YFSETQ. The length of the CDR3 is 15 residues.

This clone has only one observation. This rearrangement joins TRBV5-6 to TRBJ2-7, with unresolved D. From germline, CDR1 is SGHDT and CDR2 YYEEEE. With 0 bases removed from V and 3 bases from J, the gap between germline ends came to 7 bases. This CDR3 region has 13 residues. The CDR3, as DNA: TGTGCCAGCAGCTTGGGGCAGATCTACGAGCAGTACTTC. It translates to CASSLGQIYEQYF.

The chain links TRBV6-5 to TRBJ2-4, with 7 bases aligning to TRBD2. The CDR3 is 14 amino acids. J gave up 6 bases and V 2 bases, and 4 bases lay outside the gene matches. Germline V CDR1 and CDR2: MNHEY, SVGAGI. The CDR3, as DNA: TGTGCCAGCAGTTACGGGCGGGAGCTAAACATTCAGTACTTC. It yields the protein CASSYGRELNIQYF.

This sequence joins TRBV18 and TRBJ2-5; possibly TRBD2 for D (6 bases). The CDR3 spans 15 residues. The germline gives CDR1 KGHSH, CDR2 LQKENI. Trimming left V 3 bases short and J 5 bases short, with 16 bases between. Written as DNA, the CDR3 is TGTGCCAGCTCACCGATCGCGGGAAGCGGTGAGACCCAGTACTTC. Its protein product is CASSPIAGSGETQYF.

CDR3 protein: CASSLGFRDRGRDEQFF. In DNA form, the CDR3 reads TGCGCCAGCAGCTTGGGTTTCCGGGACAGGGGAAGGGATGAGCAGTTCTTC. The chain recombines TRBV5-1 with TRBJ2-1; 10 bases are shared with TRBD1. This CDR3 comprises 17 residues. J was trimmed by 8 bases and V by 0 bases; bases with no gene match: 11. Germline V gene lookup returns CDR1 SGHRS and CDR2 YFSETQ.

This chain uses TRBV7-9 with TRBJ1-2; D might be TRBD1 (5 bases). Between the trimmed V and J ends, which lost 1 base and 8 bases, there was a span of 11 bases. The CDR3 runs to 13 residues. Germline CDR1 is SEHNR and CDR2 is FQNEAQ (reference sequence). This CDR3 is CASSLVGRGGYTF. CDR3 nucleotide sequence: TGTGCCAGCAGCTTAGTGGGGCGCGGCGGCTACACCTTC.

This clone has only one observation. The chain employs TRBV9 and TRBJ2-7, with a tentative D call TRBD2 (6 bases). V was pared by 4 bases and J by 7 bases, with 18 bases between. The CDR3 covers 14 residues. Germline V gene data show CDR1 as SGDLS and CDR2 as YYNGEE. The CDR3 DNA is TGTGCCAGCAGCCCCCGGGAGAGGGATAGGGAGCAGTACTTC. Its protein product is CASSPRERDREQYF.

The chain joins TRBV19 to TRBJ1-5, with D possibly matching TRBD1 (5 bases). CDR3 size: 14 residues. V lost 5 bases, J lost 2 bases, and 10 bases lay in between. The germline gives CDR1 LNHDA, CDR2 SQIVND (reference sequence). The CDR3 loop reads CASSSTGGNQPQHF. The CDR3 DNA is TGTGCCAGTAGTTCTACAGGCGGCAATCAGCCCCAGCATTTT.

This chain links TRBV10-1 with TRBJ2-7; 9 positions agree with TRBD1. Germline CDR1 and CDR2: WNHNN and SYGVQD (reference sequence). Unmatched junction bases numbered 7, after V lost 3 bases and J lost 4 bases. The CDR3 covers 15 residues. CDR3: CASSEDRDRDYEQYF. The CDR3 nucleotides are TGCGCCAGCAGTGAAGATCGGGACAGGGATTACGAGCAGTACTTC.

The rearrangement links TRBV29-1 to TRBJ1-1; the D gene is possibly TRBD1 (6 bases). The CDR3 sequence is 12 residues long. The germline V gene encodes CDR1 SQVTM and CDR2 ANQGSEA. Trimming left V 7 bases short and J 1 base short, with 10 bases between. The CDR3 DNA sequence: TGCAGCGCTGGACAGCAGAACACTGAAGCTTTCTTT. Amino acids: CSAGQQNTEAFF.

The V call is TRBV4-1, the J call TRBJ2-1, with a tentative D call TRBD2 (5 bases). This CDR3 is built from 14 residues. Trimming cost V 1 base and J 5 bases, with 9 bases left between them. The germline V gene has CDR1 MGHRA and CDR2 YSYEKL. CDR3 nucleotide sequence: TGCGCCAGCAGCCAAGGTTGGACTGACAATGAGCAGTTCTTC. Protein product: CASSQGWTDNEQFF.

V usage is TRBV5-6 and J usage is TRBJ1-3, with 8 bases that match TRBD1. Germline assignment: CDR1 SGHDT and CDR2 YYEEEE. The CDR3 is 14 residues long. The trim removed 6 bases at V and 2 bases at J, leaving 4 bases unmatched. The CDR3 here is CASNPRGPGNTIYF. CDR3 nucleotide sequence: TGTGCCAGCAACCCCAGGGGGCCTGGAAACACCATATATTTT.

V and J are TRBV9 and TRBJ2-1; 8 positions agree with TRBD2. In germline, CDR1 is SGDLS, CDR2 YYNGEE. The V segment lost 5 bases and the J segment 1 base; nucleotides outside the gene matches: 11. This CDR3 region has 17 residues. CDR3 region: CASSESGSPRSYNEQFF. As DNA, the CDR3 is TGTGCCAGCAGTGAGAGCGGGAGTCCCCGTTCCTACAATGAGCAGTTCTTC.

CDR3 sequence reads: CASSGDLEGNTEAFF. The DNA of the CDR3 is TGTGCCAGCAGTGGGGACTTGGAGGGGAACACTGAAGCTTTCTTT. This sequence joins TRBV28 and TRBJ1-1; TRBD1 is a possible D gene (5 bases). Germline V gene data show CDR1 as MDHEN and CDR2 as SYDVKM. The CDR3 sequence is 15 residues long. V dropped 5 bases and J dropped 1 base, with 14 bases sitting between them.

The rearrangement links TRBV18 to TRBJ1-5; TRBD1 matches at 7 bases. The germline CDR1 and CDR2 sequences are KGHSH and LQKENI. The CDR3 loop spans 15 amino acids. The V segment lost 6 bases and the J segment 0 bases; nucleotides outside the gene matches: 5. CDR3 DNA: TGTGCCAGCTCCCCCGACAGGGATAGCAATCAGCCCCAGCATTTT. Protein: CASSPDRDSNQPQHF.

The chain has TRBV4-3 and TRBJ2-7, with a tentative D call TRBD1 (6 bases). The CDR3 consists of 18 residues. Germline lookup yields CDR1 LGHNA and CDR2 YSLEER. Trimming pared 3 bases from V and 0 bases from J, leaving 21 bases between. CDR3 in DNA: TGCGCCAGCAGCCAGTATCATATCCGGGACACGACCTCCTACGAGCAGTACTTC. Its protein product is CASSQYHIRDTTSYEQYF.

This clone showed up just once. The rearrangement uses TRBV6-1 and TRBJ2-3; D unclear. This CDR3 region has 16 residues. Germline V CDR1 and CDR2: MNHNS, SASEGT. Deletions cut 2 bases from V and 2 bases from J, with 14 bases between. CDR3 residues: CASSEPLLLLTDTQYF. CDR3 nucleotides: TGTGCCAGCAGTGAACCGCTATTATTACTCACAGATACGCAGTATTTT.

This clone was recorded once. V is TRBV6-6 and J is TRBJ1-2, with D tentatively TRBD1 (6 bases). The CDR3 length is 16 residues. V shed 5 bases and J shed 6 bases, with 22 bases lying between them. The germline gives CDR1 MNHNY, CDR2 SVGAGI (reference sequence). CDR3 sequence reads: CASSQPTTKDSDGYTF. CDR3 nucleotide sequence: TGTGCCAGCAGTCAGCCAACGACCAAGGACAGCGATGGCTACACCTTC.

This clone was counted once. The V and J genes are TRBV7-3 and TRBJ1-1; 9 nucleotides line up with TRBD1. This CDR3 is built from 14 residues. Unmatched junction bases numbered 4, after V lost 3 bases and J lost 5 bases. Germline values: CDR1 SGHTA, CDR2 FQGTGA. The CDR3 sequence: CASSLGQGYTEAFF. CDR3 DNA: TGTGCCAGCAGCTTGGGACAGGGTTATACTGAAGCTTTCTTT.

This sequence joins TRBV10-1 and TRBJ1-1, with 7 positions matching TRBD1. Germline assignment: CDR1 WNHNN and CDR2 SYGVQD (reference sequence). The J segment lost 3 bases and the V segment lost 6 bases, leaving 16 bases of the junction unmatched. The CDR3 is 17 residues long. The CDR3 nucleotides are TGCGCCAGCAGCTACAGGGGCCACCAAATCAACGACACTGAAGCTTTCTTT. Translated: CASSYRGHQINDTEAFF.

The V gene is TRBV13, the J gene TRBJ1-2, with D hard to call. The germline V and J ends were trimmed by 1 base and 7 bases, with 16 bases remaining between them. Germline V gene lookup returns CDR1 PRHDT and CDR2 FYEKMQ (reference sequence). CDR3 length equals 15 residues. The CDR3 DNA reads TGTGCCAGCAGCTTAGTTTTCTTGGCGGATGGTGGCTACACCTTC. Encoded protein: CASSLVFLADGGYTF.

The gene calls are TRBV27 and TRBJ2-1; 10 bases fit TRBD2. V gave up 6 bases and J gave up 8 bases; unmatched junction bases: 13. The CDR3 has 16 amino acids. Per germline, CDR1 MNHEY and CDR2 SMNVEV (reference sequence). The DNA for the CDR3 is TGTGCCAGCAGCCGTACTACTAGCGGGGCTAGGGATGAGCAGTTCTTC. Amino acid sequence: CASSRTTSGARDEQFF.

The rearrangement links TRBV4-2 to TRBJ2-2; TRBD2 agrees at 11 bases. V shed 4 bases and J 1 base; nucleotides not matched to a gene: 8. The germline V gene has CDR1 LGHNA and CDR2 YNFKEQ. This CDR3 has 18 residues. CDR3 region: CASSLSLAGGKNTGELFF. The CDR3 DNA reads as TGTGCCAGCAGCCTGAGTTTAGCGGGAGGGAAGAACACCGGGGAGCTGTTTTTT.

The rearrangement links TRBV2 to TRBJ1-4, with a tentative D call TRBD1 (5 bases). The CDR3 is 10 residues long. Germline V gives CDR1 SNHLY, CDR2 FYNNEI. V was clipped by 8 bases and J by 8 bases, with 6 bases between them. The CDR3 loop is CASRGEKLFF. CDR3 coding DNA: TGTGCCAGCCGGGGGGAAAAACTGTTTTTT.

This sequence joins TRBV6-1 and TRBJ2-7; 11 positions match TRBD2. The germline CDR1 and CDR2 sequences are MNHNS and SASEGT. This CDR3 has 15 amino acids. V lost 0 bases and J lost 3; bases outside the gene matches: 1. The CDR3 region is CASSEALAGVYEQYF. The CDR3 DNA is TGTGCCAGCAGTGAAGCACTAGCGGGAGTCTACGAGCAGTACTTC.

The DNA for the CDR3 is TGTGCCAGCAGCACCCGAGCGGGAGACACAGATACGCAGTATTTT. Translating it yields CASSTRAGDTDTQYF. The rearrangement uses TRBV7-9 and TRBJ2-3; 8 bases fit TRBD2. The CDR3 spans 15 residues. Looked up from germline, CDR1 is SEHNR and CDR2 is FQNEAQ (reference sequence). Trimming removed 5 bases from V and 2 bases from J; junction bases left unmatched: 6.